This record covers a single TCR beta chain. Its antigen is still unknown. Deletions cut 4 bases from V and 0 bases from J, with 13 bases between. Germline CDR1 and CDR2: SGHRS and YFSETQ. This CDR3 contains 15 residues. The sample is drawn from a study of cytomegalovirus exposure and HLA in healthy donors. Regarding the study as a whole: That first-cohort TCR clusters tended to co-occur in the roughly 120 validation repertoires was found in a later analysis. As was reported, the classifier diagnosed cytomegalovirus status with high specificity and sensitivity.

Generated by immunoSEQ multiplex PCR, the TCRdb table keeps only in-frame clones and is missing some. Of tens of thousands of clones listed, more than 85% are singletons. The chain employs TRBV5-1 and TRBJ1-1; D is possibly TRBD1 (5 bases). The sequenced material came from PBMCs. This clonotype was sampled from a woman between 18 and 30 years old in good health and CMV-seronegative. The CDR3 DNA reads as TGCGCCAGCAGCCGTAACTCAGGGTTGAACACTGAAGCTTTCTTT. This translates into CASSRNSGLNTEAFF.